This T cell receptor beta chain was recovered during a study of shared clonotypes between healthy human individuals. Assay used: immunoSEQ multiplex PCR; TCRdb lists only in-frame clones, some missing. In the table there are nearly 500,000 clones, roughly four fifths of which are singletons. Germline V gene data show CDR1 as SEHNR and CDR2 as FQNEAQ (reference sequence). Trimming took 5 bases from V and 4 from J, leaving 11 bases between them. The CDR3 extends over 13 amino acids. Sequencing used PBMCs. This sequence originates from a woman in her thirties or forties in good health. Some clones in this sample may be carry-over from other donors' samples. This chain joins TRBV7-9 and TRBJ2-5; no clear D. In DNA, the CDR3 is TGTGCCAGCAGCCCCATGCAACGAGAGACCCAGTACTTC. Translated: CASSPMQRETQYF.